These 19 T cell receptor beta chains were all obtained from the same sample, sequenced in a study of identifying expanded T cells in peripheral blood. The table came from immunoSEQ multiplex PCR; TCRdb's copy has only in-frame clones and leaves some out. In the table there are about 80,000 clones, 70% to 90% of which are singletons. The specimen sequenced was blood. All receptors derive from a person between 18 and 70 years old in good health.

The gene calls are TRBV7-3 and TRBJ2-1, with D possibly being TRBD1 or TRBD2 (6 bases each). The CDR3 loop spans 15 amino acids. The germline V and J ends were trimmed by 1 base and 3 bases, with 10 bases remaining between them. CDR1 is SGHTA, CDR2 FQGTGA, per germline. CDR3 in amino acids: CASSLNGGGYNEQFF. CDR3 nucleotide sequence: TGTGCCAGCAGCTTAAATGGAGGGGGCTACAATGAGCAGTTCTTC.

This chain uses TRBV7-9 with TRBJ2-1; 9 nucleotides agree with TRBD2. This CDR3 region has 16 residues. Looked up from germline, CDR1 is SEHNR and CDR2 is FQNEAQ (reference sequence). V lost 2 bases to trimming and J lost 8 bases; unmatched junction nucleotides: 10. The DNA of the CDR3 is TGTGCCAGCAGCTTACGAGGGCGGCGGGGGGGCCATGAGCAGTTCTTC. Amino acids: CASSLRGRRGGHEQFF.

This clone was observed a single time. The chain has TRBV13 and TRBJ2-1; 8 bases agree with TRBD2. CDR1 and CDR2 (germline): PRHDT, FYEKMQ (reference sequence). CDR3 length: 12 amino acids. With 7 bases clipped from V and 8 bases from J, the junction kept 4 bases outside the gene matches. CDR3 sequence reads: CASTPGGDEQFF. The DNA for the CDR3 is TGTGCCAGCACCCCGGGGGGGGATGAGCAGTTCTTC.

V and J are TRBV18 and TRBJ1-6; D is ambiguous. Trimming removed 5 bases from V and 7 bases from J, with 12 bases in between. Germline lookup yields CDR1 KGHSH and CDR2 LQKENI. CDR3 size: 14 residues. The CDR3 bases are TGTGCCAGCTCAAGGGTCGGAGGGAATTCACCCCTCCACTTT. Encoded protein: CASSRVGGNSPLHF.

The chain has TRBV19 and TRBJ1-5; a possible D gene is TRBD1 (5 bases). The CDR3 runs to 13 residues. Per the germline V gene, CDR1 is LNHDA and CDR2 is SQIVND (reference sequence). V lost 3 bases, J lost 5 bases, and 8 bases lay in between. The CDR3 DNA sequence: TGTGCCAGTAGTATGGGGGTGTATCAGCCCCAGCATTTT. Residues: CASSMGVYQPQHF.

CDR3 sequence reads: CASSLERVTGDEQFF. DNA for the CDR3: TGTGCCAGCAGCTTGGAGAGGGTGACAGGGGATGAGCAGTTCTTC. V is TRBV5-5 and J is TRBJ2-1; the match to TRBD1 covers 8 bases. The CDR3 extends over 15 amino acids. V lost 0 bases, J lost 8 bases, and 7 bases stayed unmatched. CDR1 and CDR2 from the germline V gene are SGHKS and YYEKEE (reference sequence).

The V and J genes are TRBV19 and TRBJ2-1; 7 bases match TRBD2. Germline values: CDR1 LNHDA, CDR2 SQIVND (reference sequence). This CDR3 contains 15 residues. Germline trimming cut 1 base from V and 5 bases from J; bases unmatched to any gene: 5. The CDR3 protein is CASSIVGGGDNEQFF. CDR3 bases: TGTGCCAGTAGTATAGTGGGGGGAGGGGACAATGAGCAGTTCTTC.

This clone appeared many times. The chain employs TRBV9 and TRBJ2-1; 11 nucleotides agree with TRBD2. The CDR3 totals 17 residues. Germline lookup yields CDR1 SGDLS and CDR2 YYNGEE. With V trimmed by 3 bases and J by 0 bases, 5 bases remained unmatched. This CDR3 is CASSDFGLAGSYNEQFF. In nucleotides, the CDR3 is TGTGCCAGCAGCGACTTCGGACTAGCGGGCTCCTACAATGAGCAGTTCTTC.

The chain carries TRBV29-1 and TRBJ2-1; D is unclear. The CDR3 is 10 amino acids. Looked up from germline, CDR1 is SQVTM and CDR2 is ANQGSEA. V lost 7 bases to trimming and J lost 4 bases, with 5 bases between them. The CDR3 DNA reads TGCAGCGCGGGTTACAATGAGCAGTTCTTC. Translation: CSAGYNEQFF.

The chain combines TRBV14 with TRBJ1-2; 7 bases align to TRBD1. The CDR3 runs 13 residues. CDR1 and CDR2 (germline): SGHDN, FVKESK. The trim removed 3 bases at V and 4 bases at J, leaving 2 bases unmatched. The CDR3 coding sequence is TGTGCCAGCAGCCAGACAGGGACCTATGGCTACACCTTC. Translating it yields CASSQTGTYGYTF.

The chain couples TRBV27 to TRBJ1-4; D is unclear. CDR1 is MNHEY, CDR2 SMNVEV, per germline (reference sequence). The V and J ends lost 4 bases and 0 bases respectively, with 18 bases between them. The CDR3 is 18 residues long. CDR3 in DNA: TGTGCCAGCAGTTATTCGGGAAGGAGTCGAGCAACTAATGAAAAACTGTTTTTT. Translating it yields CASSYSGRSRATNEKLFF.

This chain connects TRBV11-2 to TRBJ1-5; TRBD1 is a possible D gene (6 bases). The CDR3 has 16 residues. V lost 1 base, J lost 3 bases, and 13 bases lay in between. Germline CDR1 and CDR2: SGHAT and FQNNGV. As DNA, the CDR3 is TGTGCCAGCAGCTTAGTTTATCGGGGGCCCAATCAGCCCCAGCATTTT. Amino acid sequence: CASSLVYRGPNQPQHF.

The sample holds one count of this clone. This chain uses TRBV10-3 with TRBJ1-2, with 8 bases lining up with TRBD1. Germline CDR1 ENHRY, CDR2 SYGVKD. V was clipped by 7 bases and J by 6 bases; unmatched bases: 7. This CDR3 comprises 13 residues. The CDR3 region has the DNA TGTGCCATCACCCCGGACAGGGCCCATGGCTACACCTTC. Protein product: CAITPDRAHGYTF.

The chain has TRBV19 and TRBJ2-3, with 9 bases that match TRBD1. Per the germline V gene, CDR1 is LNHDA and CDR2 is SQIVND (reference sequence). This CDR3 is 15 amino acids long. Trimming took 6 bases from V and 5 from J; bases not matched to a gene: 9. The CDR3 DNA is TGTGCCAGTAGCCCGCCGGGACAGGGAATAGATACGCAGTATTTT. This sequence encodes CASSPPGQGIDTQYF.

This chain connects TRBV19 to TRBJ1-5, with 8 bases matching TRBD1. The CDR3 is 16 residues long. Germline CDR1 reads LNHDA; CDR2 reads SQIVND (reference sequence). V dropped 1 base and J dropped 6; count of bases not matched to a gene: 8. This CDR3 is CASSIVNDRGGQPQHF. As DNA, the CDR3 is TGTGCCAGTAGTATAGTTAATGACAGGGGCGGTCAGCCCCAGCATTTT.

CDR3 sequence reads: CASSLTGINEKLFF. CDR3 in DNA: TGTGCCAGCAGCCTTACGGGGATTAATGAAAAACTGTTTTTT. The chain employs TRBV11-1 and TRBJ1-4; D is unresolved. Trimming removed 5 bases at V and 4 bases at J, with 11 bases between. This CDR3 contains 14 residues. CDR1 is SGHAT, CDR2 FQDESV, per germline (reference sequence).

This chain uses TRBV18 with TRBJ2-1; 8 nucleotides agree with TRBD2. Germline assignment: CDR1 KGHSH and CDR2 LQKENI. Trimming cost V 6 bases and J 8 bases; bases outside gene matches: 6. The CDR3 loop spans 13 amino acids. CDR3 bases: TGTGCCAGCTCGAGGACTAGCAGCCATGAGCAGTTCTTC. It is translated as CASSRTSSHEQFF. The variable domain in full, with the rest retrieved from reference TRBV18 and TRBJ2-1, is NAGVMQNPRHLVRRRGQEARLRCSPMKGHSHVYWYRQLPEEGLKFMVYLQKENIIDESGMPKERFSAEFPKEGPSILRIQQVVRGDSAAYFCASSRTSSHEQFFGPGTRLTVL.

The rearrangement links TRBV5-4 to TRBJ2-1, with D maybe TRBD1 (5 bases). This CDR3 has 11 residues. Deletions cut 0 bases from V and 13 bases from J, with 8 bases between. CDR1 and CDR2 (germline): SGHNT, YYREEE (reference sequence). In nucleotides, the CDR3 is TGTGCCAGCAGCTTGGTAGGGGAACAGTTCTTC. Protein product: CASSLVGEQFF.

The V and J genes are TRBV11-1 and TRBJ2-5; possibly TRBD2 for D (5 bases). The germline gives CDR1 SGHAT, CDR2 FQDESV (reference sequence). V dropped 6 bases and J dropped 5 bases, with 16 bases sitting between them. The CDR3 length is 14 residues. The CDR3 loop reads CASRRKGSRETQYF. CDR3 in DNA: TGTGCCAGCAGAAGAAAAGGGAGCCGGGAGACCCAGTACTTC. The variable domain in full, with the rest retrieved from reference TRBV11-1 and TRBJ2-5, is EAEVAQSPRYKITEKSQAVAFWCDPISGHATLYWYRQILGQGPELLVQFQDESVVDDSQLPKDRFSAERLKGVDSTLKIQPAELGDSAMYLCASRRKGSRETQYFGPGTRLLVL.